This T cell receptor beta chain was captured in a study of cytomegalovirus exposure and HLA in healthy donors. As for the study in general: Earlier findings included some 100 million unique TCR beta sequences obtained from some 180 million T cells. General study results and limits: One cluster of highly shared sequence variants probably arose as a sequencing artifact.

This PCR relied on a set of 60 Vbeta primers and 13 Jbeta primers. Repertoires were generated with immunoSEQ multiplex PCR, while TCRdb's copy carries only in-frame clones and drops some. The repertoire holds more than 150,000 clones, with 80% as singletons. V gave up 0 bases and J gave up 4 bases, with 11 bases separating them. The V gene's germline CDR1 is SGDLS and CDR2 YYNGEE. CDR3 length: 14 residues. A word on this clone: Antigen specificity is unknown.

This receptor was taken from a woman in her 50s in good health and CMV-seropositive. The chain couples TRBV9 to TRBJ2-7, with D maybe TRBD1 (6 bases). Material for sequencing was PBMCs. CDR3 residues: CASSVENRAYEQYF. In DNA, the CDR3 is TGTGCCAGCAGCGTAGAAAACAGGGCATACGAGCAGTACTTC.